The present entry profiles one T cell receptor (beta chain) with its context. Antigen specificity is unknown. The isolated RNA, all of it, was reverse transcribed, so expressed TCRB transcripts were what got sequenced. Data came from immunoSEQ multiplex PCR; TCRdb stores just in-frame clones and leaves some out. This repertoire shows hundreds of thousands of clones, around an eighth found once; its top ten account for 0.035% to 0.045%. The data belong to a study of beta chain features in type 1 diabetes. Between the trimmed V and J ends, which lost 5 bases and 2 bases, there was a span of 22 bases. Looked up from germline, CDR1 is MGHDK and CDR2 is SYGVNS. This CDR3 is 17 amino acids long. Findings and limits, study-wide: Compared with healthy donors, patients appeared to share more similar naive, central memory and regulatory TCRB repertoires. The study notes PCR might favor shorter templates equally in patients and controls. Among patients with Type 1 diabetes, TCRB CDR3s were moderately but significantly shorter in every one of the four CD4+ subsets. Cells that show high TCR expression could be over-represented by cDNA sequencing. VDJ junctions sequenced from type 1 diabetes patients showed fewer insertions and more deletions.

The V gene is TRBV25-1, the J gene TRBJ2-7; no clear D. Specimen: naive CD4+ T cells from blood. The TCR originated in a man in his late teens or twenties with type 1 diabetes. CDR3 residues: CASSRWGFRGSTYEQYF. The DNA for the CDR3 is TGTGCCAGCAGTCGATGGGGATTCCGCGGATCCACCTACGAGCAGTACTTC.